This T cell receptor beta chain derives from a study of CD8 T cells in ankylosing spondylitis (TCRdb year 2017). A note on the overall study: T cell receptor beta repertoires were profiled in healthy donors and ankylosing spondylitis patients so that disease-linked TCR variants could be found. In total, the full study cohort was made up of about 99 healthy donors and 25 to 30 ankylosing spondylitis patients. Peripheral blood was sampled, and synovial fluid was additionally collected from ankylosing spondylitis patients.

The instrument given in TCRdb is Illumina HiSeq 2500. TCR beta libraries were prepared by quantitative 5'-RACE with molecular barcodes. The original pipeline was this. To identify disease-linked TCR variants, a new computational method was used, one built on a probabilistic model of VDJ rearrangement. Using fastp trimming at Q25 and MiXCR clonotype assembly, TCRdb reanalyzed the public sequencing data and kept in-frame beta chains. Rows are combined by CDR3 protein, so each entry shows the most common genes and DNA. These V and J calls originate from TCRdb's pipeline instead of the authors' own analysis. The sample records 200,000 or so distinct CDR3 sequences, roughly 26% of which are singletons. The leading ten clones occupy 6.6% of the sample. This clonotype was counted ten times or more. Its antigen remains unidentified. Base qualities were left out, and no much larger clone turns up one base away.

The CDR3 runs 12 residues from the cysteine to the phenylalanine. Only the CDR3 region is kept as DNA, spanning 36 bases read in frame from base 1. For CDR1 and CDR2, the germline V gene (reference sequence) lists DFQATT and SNEGSKA. Relative to germline, V is 3 bases shorter and J is 3 bases shorter, with 8 bases between their ends. Study-wide conclusions, independent of this receptor: According to the report, matched synovial fluid samples from ankylosing spondylitis patients were significantly enriched for the disease-linked clones. The disease-linked clones showed a CD8+ phenotype and occurred at relatively low frequencies in peripheral blood. Some of the motif variants had been reported before in the synovial fluid and blood of reactive arthritis patients, a finding that suggests common disease-initiation mechanisms. A TCR beta motif of roughly 8 highly homologous amino acid variants appeared characteristic of blood from ankylosing spondylitis patients.

The chain was built from TRBV20-1 and TRBJ2-5; the D gene is perhaps TRBD1, from 6 matching bases. The TCR comes from a male donor with ankylosing spondylitis or in good health (not recorded which). The specimen sequenced was blood, either unsorted or a sorted T cell fraction (not recorded which). The CDR3 reads CSASTGKETQYF. The bases are TGCAGTGCTAGTACAGGGAAAGAGACCCAGTACTTC.